The 31 T cell receptor beta chains listed next were all sequenced from one sample in a study of long-term antiretroviral therapy in people with HIV. At the survey level, the v3.0 immunoSEQ assay was run. Libraries were prepared by immunoSEQ multiplex PCR; TCRdb keeps only in-frame clonotypes and omits some of them. The sample yields more than 35,000 clones, 70% to 90% seen once. The sample here was unsorted PBMCs, taken 2.2 years after starting antiretroviral therapy. The receptors stem from a man younger than 35 with HIV.

The rearrangement joins TRBV18 to TRBJ1-1; D is perhaps TRBD1 (5 bases). There are 13 residues in the CDR3. Trimming took off 3 bases at V and 6 bases at J, with 11 bases between the two ends. CDR1 and CDR2 (germline): KGHSH, LQKENI. CDR3 loop: CASSPGPGAEAFF. CDR3 in DNA: TGTGCCAGCTCACCGGGACCGGGAGCTGAAGCTTTCTTT.

This rearrangement joins TRBV5-5 to TRBJ2-2; D unclear. V was trimmed by 0 bases and J by 0 bases, leaving 15 bases between them. Germline-derived CDR1 and CDR2 are SGHKS and YYEKEE (reference sequence). The CDR3 contains 18 residues. The CDR3 reads CASSLAVFGLTNTGELFF. CDR3 sequence (DNA): TGTGCCAGCAGCTTGGCCGTTTTTGGGCTGACGAACACCGGGGAGCTGTTTTTT.

This clone is a singleton in its sample. V usage is TRBV18 and J usage is TRBJ2-5; D not resolved. CDR3 length: 12 residues. V was cut by 6 bases and J by 0 bases, with 5 bases left in between. From germline, CDR1 is KGHSH and CDR2 LQKENI. The DNA for the CDR3 is TGTGCCAGCTCGCCGTACCAAGAGACCCAGTACTTC. This translates into CASSPYQETQYF.

A few counts support this clone. The chain joins TRBV5-6 to TRBJ2-7; D is unclear. V lost 1 base to trimming and J lost 3 bases, with 5 bases between them. This CDR3 is built from 12 residues. CDR1 is SGHDT and CDR2 is YYEEEE in the germline V gene. The DNA for the CDR3 is TGTGCCAGCAGCTTGAACGTCTACGAGCAGTACTTC. It encodes CASSLNVYEQYF.

V gene TRBV7-9 combines with J gene TRBJ1-2; D not certain. The length of the CDR3 is 11 residues. V was cut by 6 bases and J by 0 bases, with 2 bases left in between. The germline V gene encodes CDR1 SEHNR and CDR2 FQNEAQ (reference sequence). CDR3 in amino acids: CASSANYGYTF. CDR3 in DNA: TGTGCCAGCAGTGCTAACTATGGCTACACCTTC.

This chain connects TRBV30 to TRBJ2-1; unclear D gene. The germline V gene encodes CDR1 GTSNPN and CDR2 SVGIG (reference sequence). Trimming shortened V by 6 bases and J by 9 bases, and 12 bases separated the two germline ends. This CDR3 is 11 amino acids long. CDR3 coding DNA: TGTGCCTGCCAACCTGGGGTTGAGCAGTTCTTC. Amino acid sequence: CACQPGVEQFF.

The CDR3 bases are TGCGCCAGCCGGACAGGGGGCTTCTATGGCTACACCTTC. Its translation: CASRTGGFYGYTF. J is TRBJ1-2 and V is TRBV5-1; the match to TRBD1 covers 11 bases. This CDR3 is built from 13 residues. The V and J ends lost 7 bases and 4 bases, in that order; junction bases with no gene match: 3. Germline values: CDR1 SGHRS, CDR2 YFSETQ. The complete variable domain, with remaining parts taken from reference TRBV5-1 and TRBJ1-2, reads KAGVTQTPRYLIKTRGQQVTLSCSPISGHRSVSWYQQTPGQGLQFLFEYFSETQRNKGNFPGRFSGRQFSNSRSEMNVSTLELGDSALYLCASRTGGFYGYTFGSGTRLTVV.

The V gene is TRBV6-5, the J gene TRBJ1-2, with 7 bases that match TRBD1. CDR1 is MNHEY, CDR2 SVGAGI, per germline. The CDR3 spans 16 residues. Trimming cost V 2 bases and J 0 bases; bases outside gene matches: 6. As DNA, the CDR3 is TGTGCCAGCAGTTACCATTCGACAGGGTCTAACTATGGCTACACCTTC. It specifies CASSYHSTGSNYGYTF.

V usage is TRBV6-6 and J usage is TRBJ1-4; D not certain. The CDR3 length is 12 residues. V was clipped by 6 bases and J by 6 bases, with 8 bases between them. From germline, CDR1 is MNHNY and CDR2 SVGAGI (reference sequence). The CDR3 DNA follows: TGTGCCAGCAGGGACGAGGATGAAAAACTGTTTTTT. Protein: CASRDEDEKLFF.

This clone was seen a few times. J is TRBJ1-1 and V is TRBV6-5; D not resolved. The V end lost 2 bases, the J end lost 0 bases, and 13 bases lay between the germline ends. The CDR3 sequence is 16 residues long. Looked up from germline, CDR1 is MNHEY and CDR2 is SVGAGI. In DNA form, the CDR3 reads TGTGCCAGCAGTTACGGAGTTCCATCAATGAACACTGAAGCTTTCTTT. Its protein product is CASSYGVPSMNTEAFF.

The rearrangement links TRBV21-1 to TRBJ1-5. TRBV21-1 is a recognized pseudogene. This CDR3 spans 19 amino acids. CDR3 bases: TGTGCCAGCAGCGCCTCCGGGACCCATTTGGGGCTGAGCAATCAGCCCCAGCATTTT. This codes for CASSASGTHLGLSNQPQHF.

This clone occurred a few times. The chain uses TRBV9 and TRBJ1-2; tentatively, D is TRBD1 (5 bases). V lost 4 bases and J 8 bases, leaving 24 bases between the germline ends. Germline lookup yields CDR1 SGDLS and CDR2 YYNGEE. The CDR3 is made up of 16 amino acids. The chain's CDR3 is CASSSRDGALRGGYTF. Written as DNA, the CDR3 is TGTGCCAGCAGCTCCCGGGACGGAGCATTACGGGGAGGCTACACCTTC. Full variable domain (remainder filled in from reference TRBV9 and TRBJ1-2): DSGVTQTPKHLITATGQRVTLRCSPRSGDLSVYWYQQSLDQGLQFLIQYYNGEERAKGNILERFSAQQFPDLHSELNLSSLELGDSALYFCASSSRDGALRGGYTFGSGTRLTVV.

The rearrangement uses TRBV7-9 and TRBJ1-2, with a tentative D call TRBD1 (6 bases). The CDR3 totals 13 residues. The V end was cut by 5 bases, the J end by 6 bases, with 13 bases between. The V gene's germline CDR1 is SEHNR and CDR2 FQNEAQ (reference sequence). CDR3 sequence: CASSARQVDGYTF. The CDR3 nucleotides are TGTGCCAGCAGCGCGAGACAGGTAGATGGCTACACCTTC.

This clone was seen a handful of times. This sequence joins TRBV9 and TRBJ1-6, with 7 bases identical to TRBD1. Germline V CDR1 and CDR2: SGDLS, YYNGEE. The trim removed 3 bases at V and 14 bases at J, leaving 5 bases unmatched. CDR3 length: 12 amino acids. Here the CDR3 reads CASSEQTGTLHF. The CDR3 coding sequence is TGTGCCAGCAGCGAACAGACAGGGACCCTCCACTTT.

The V and J genes are TRBV29-1 and TRBJ1-1, with D tentatively TRBD1 (5 bases). The V end lost 5 bases, the J end lost 1 base, and 14 bases lay between the germline ends. CDR3 size: 14 residues. In germline, CDR1 is SQVTM, CDR2 ANQGSEA. CDR3 nucleotides: TGCAGCGTTTCGGGACGCTTGGGGAACACTGAAGCTTTCTTT. This codes for CSVSGRLGNTEAFF.

J is TRBJ2-3 and V is TRBV7-3; D gene ambiguous. This CDR3 is 14 amino acids long. The germline V and J ends were trimmed by 2 bases and 0 bases, with 6 bases remaining between them. Germline CDR1 and CDR2: SGHTA and FQGTGA. CDR3 loop: CASSLESSTDTQYF. The CDR3 DNA reads as TGTGCCAGCAGCTTAGAAAGCAGCACAGATACGCAGTATTTT. Filled out from reference TRBV7-3 and TRBJ2-3, the complete variable domain reads GAGVSQTPSNKVTEKGKYVELRCDPISGHTALYWYRQSLGQGPEFLIYFQGTGAADDSGLPNDRFFAVRPEGSVSTLKIQRTERGDSAVYLCASSLESSTDTQYFGPGTRLTVL.

This sequence joins TRBV29-1 and TRBJ1-2, with 8 bases matching TRBD1. Germline CDR1 reads SQVTM; CDR2 reads ANQGSEA. The CDR3 covers 15 residues. V lost 0 bases, J lost 4 bases, and 7 bases stayed unmatched. CDR3: CSVEDPSTGVYGYTF. The CDR3 nucleotides read TGCAGCGTTGAAGATCCTTCGACAGGGGTCTATGGCTACACCTTC.

The V and J genes are TRBV5-1 and TRBJ2-7, with TRBD1 matching over 7 bases. With V trimmed by 3 bases and J by 0 bases, 9 bases remained unmatched. Germline loops: CDR1 SGHRS, CDR2 YFSETQ. This CDR3 spans 16 amino acids. CDR3 nucleotide sequence: TGCGCCAGCAGCTCTAACCGGGACAGCGTCTCCTACGAGCAGTACTTC. Protein sequence: CASSSNRDSVSYEQYF.

This rearrangement joins TRBV7-9 to TRBJ1-2, with a possible D match to TRBD1 (6 bases). The CDR3 is 15 residues long. Trimming removed 5 bases at V and 4 bases at J, with 17 bases between. Germline V gene data show CDR1 as SEHNR and CDR2 as FQNEAQ (reference sequence). Here the CDR3 reads CASSQGWGAGYGYTF. The CDR3 bases are TGTGCCAGCAGCCAGGGATGGGGGGCGGGCTATGGCTACACCTTC. Based on the CDR3 plus reference TRBV7-9 and TRBJ1-2, the full variable domain is DTGVSQNPRHKITKRGQNVTFRCDPISEHNRLYWYRQTLGQGPEFLTYFQNEAQLEKSRLLSDRFSAERPKGSFSTLEIQRTEQGDSAMYLCASSQGWGAGYGYTFGSGTRLTVV.

The chain is built from TRBV11-2 and TRBJ2-7, with D possibly being TRBD1 (6 bases). Per the germline V gene, CDR1 is SGHAT and CDR2 is FQNNGV. Trimming took off 5 bases at V and 5 bases at J, with 13 bases between the two ends. The CDR3 spans 13 residues. CDR3 loop: CASSNPGTHEQYF. The CDR3 bases are TGTGCCAGCAGCAATCCCGGGACACACGAGCAGTACTTC.

This chain connects TRBV7-9 to TRBJ2-2; TRBD2 matches 8 bases. The germline V gene has CDR1 SEHNR and CDR2 FQNEAQ (reference sequence). V was pared by 1 base and J by 2 bases, with 3 bases of the junction left unmatched. The CDR3 is 16 residues long. The CDR3 DNA is TGTGCCAGCAGCTTAGGCCTAGCGGGTAACACCGGGGAGCTGTTTTTT. Translated: CASSLGLAGNTGELFF.

This clone was seen once. This sequence joins TRBV5-1 and TRBJ2-5; tentative D call: TRBD2 (7 bases). In germline, CDR1 is SGHRS, CDR2 YFSETQ. The CDR3 is 17 residues long. V lost 0 bases and J 1 base, leaving 16 bases between the germline ends. The CDR3 region has the DNA TGCGCCAGCAGCTTGGGTGCGGGGGCTCACCCCCAAGAGACCCAGTACTTC. Translation: CASSLGAGAHPQETQYF.

The chain uses TRBV27 and TRBJ2-1, with 7 nucleotides matching TRBD1. Germline V gives CDR1 MNHEY, CDR2 SMNVEV (reference sequence). CDR3 length: 14 residues. V dropped 0 bases and J dropped 9; count of bases not matched to a gene: 5. The CDR3 protein is CASSLSPTGVEQFF. The CDR3 coding sequence is TGTGCCAGCAGTTTATCCCCAACAGGGGTTGAGCAGTTCTTC.

The V gene is TRBV9, the J gene TRBJ1-4; D is possibly TRBD1 (5 bases). The ends were cut back, 0 bases at V and 7 bases at J, with 10 bases in the middle. Germline V gives CDR1 SGDLS, CDR2 YYNGEE. The CDR3 has 14 residues. The CDR3 bases are TGTGCCAGCAGCGTAGCTGGGGACGCTGAAAAACTGTTTTTT. The encoded protein is CASSVAGDAEKLFF.

This chain links TRBV5-6 with TRBJ2-7, with D unclear. Per the germline V gene, CDR1 is SGHDT and CDR2 is YYEEEE. V lost 0 bases to trimming and J lost 4 bases, with 5 bases between them. The CDR3 has 12 residues. Here the CDR3 DNA reads TGTGCCAGCAGCTTGGTGGGGTACGAGCAGTACTTC. Its translation is CASSLVGYEQYF.

The J gene is TRBJ1-1, the V gene TRBV10-3; 7 positions agree with TRBD1. Germline values: CDR1 ENHRY, CDR2 SYGVKD. With 0 bases clipped from V and 1 base from J, the junction kept 8 bases outside the gene matches. This CDR3 has 17 residues. This chain's CDR3 is CAISESGGGPGNTEAFF. In DNA, the CDR3 is TGTGCCATCAGTGAGTCGGGAGGGGGCCCGGGGAACACTGAAGCTTTCTTT.

The J gene is TRBJ2-7, the V gene TRBV7-3; 9 positions match TRBD2. The V and J ends lost 5 bases and 7 bases, in that order; junction bases with no gene match: 6. CDR3 length: 13 amino acids. Germline V lookup: CDR1 SGHTA, CDR2 FQGTGA. As DNA, the CDR3 is TGTGCCAGCAGCATCCTTAGCGGGAGTGAGCAGTACTTC. Translated, it gives CASSILSGSEQYF.

The chain carries TRBV5-5 and TRBJ2-7, with D unclear. This CDR3 has 16 amino acids. V lost 1 base and J 3 bases, leaving 17 bases between the germline ends. Germline assignment: CDR1 SGHKS and CDR2 YYEKEE (reference sequence). CDR3 coding DNA: TGTGCCAGCAGCTTGTCCGTTCCGCAGATCGGCTACGAGCAGTACTTC. Protein product: CASSLSVPQIGYEQYF. The full variable domain, with the rest looked up from reference TRBV5-5 and TRBJ2-7, is DAGVTQSPTHLIKTRGQQVTLRCSPISGHKSVSWYQQVLGQGPQFIFQYYEKEERGRGNFPDRFSARQFPNYSSELNVNALLLGDSALYLCASSLSVPQIGYEQYFGPGTRLTVT.

The rearrangement links TRBV29-1 to TRBJ2-1; TRBD1 matches 8 bases. CDR3 length: 13 residues. V was clipped by 2 bases and J by 4 bases; unmatched bases: 1. CDR1 SQVTM and CDR2 ANQGSEA come from the germline V gene. The CDR3 loop reads CSVETGGYNEQFF. The CDR3 DNA reads TGCAGCGTTGAAACAGGGGGATACAATGAGCAGTTCTTC.

The chain links TRBV19 to TRBJ1-1; 7 bases match TRBD1. This CDR3 has 15 amino acids. The V segment lost 6 bases and the J segment 6 bases; nucleotides outside the gene matches: 13. Germline assignment: CDR1 LNHDA and CDR2 SQIVND (reference sequence). The CDR3 region has the DNA TGTGCCAGTAGCCCGACACACCACAGGGGCGCTGAAGCTTTCTTT. As protein: CASSPTHHRGAEAFF.

This chain links TRBV7-9 with TRBJ2-3; 11 bases map to TRBD2. Germline CDR1 SEHNR, CDR2 FQNEAQ (reference sequence). The CDR3 is 16 residues long. The trim removed 5 bases at V and 3 bases at J, leaving 7 bases unmatched. CDR3 bases: TGTGCCAGCAGCCCGACTAGCGGGAAAGAGACAGATACGCAGTATTTT. This encodes CASSPTSGKETDTQYF.